This is a list of T cell receptor beta chains from one sample in a study of blood T cells in healthy people across ages. TCRdb fed the 5' RACE reads into MiXCR, producing one record per CDR3 protein. The sample lists some 900,000 distinct CDR3 sequences; 25% to 35% were seen once. Sequencing was carried out using blood. These receptors all stem from a woman older than 75 in good health. Both conserved end residues are part of each CDR3.

J gene,V gene,CDR3 length,CDR3 protein
TRBJ1-3,TRBV9,18,CASSVKTGGIGSGNTIYF
TRBJ2-5,TRBV20-1,16,CSASRDRRGGRETQYF
TRBJ2-7,TRBV21-1,14,CASFRDEPTYEQYF
TRBJ2-3,TRBV27,15,CASSLGMVSTDTQYF
-,TRBV4-3,13,CASSSEGGGEQYF
TRBJ1-1,TRBV28,12,CASSQNREGAFF
TRBJ2-5,TRBV20-1,13,CSAYQGIGETQYF
TRBJ2-5,TRBV11-3,17,CASSSLYSGGSAKTQYF
TRBJ1-5,TRBV6-2/TRBV6-3,17,CASSHTATAYSNQPQHF
TRBJ2-5,TRBV7-2,18,CASSATGTSGGLRETQYF
TRBJ1-2,TRBV25-1,15,CASSEPSSANYGYTF
TRBJ1-5,TRBV12-3/TRBV12-4,14,CASSGGMGTQPQHF
TRBJ2-6,TRBV5-6,17,CASSLWGPSSGANVLTF
TRBJ2-7,TRBV20-1,12,CSAATGTYEQYF
TRBJ2-7,TRBV6-2/TRBV6-3,13,CASSLGQCYEQYF
TRBJ2-7,TRBV12-3/TRBV12-4,14,CASSFGAGAYEQYF
TRBJ2-1,TRBV2,16,CASSDRTGGGEDEQFF
TRBJ2-5,TRBV3-1,14,CASSQRTGKETQYF
TRBJ2-1,TRBV7-6,15,CASSPRTSGGNEQFF
TRBJ2-2,TRBV20-1,15,CSARDGTENTGELFF
TRBJ2-1,TRBV6-1,16,CASSEAPGGVYNEQFF
TRBJ1-5,TRBV6-1,14,CASNEAGGSQPQHF
TRBJ1-2,TRBV15,15,CATSREPGGNYGYTF
TRBJ2-7,TRBV20-1,10,CSALGVEQYF
TRBJ2-1,TRBV27,13,CASSLWGGREQFF
TRBJ2-3,TRBV6-2/TRBV6-3,14,CASSYLTSSDTQYF
TRBJ2-3,TRBV7-2,15,CASSFYEASTDTQYF
TRBJ1-2,TRBV29-1,17,CSVEAEMGQAPNYGYTF
TRBJ2-4,TRBV19,14,CASSKTEAKNIQYF
TRBJ2-4,TRBV7-2,14,CTSSSRGEGNIQYF
TRBJ2-3,TRBV12-3/TRBV12-4,15,CASSPQGTLTDTQYF
TRBJ2-6,TRBV20-1,14,CSADQAQGANVLTF
TRBJ2-5,TRBV5-1,14,CASSASGFQETQYF
TRBJ2-1,TRBV20-1,14,CSARGRGTYNEQFF
TRBJ2-7,TRBV20-1,15,CSANAGTGISYEQYF
TRBJ2-2,TRBV7-2,14,CATSIGGGTGELFF
TRBJ2-6,TRBV7-2,15,CASRLQGSGANVLTF
TRBJ2-7,TRBV7-2,14,CASSFRDRGGEQYF
TRBJ1-2,TRBV12-3/TRBV12-4,13,CASSLLAGRGYTF
TRBJ1-2,TRBV12-3/TRBV12-4,13,CASSLSGDGGYTF
TRBJ2-1,TRBV6-5,15,CASSYQGQGRNEQFF
TRBJ2-1,TRBV20-1,13,CSARDRVPGEQFF